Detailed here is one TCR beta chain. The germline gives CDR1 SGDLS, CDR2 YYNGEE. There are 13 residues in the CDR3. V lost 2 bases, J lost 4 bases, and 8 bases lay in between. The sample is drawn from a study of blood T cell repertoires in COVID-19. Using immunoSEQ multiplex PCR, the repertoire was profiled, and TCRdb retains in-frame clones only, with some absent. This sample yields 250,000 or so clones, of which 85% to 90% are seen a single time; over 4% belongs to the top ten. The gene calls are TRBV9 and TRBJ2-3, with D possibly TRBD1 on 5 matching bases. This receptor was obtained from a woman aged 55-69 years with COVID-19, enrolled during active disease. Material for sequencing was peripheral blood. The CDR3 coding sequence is TGTGCCAGCAGCGTGGGGCCGTCAGATACGCAGTATTTT. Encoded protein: CASSVGPSDTQYF.